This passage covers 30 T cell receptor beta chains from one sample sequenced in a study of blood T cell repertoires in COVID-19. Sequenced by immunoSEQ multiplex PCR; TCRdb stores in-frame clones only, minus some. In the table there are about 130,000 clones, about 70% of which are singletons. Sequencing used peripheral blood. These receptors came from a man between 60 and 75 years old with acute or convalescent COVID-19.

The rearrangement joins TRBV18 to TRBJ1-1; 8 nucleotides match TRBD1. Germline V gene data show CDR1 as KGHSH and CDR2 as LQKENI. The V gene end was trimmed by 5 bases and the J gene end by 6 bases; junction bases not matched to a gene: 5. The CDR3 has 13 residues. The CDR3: CASSASQGAEAFF. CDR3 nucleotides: TGTGCCAGCTCAGCGTCACAGGGGGCTGAAGCTTTCTTT.

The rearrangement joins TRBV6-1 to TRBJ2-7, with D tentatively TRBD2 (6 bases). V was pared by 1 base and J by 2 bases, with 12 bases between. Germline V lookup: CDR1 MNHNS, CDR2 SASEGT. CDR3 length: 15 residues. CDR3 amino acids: CASSEGGGRPYEQYF. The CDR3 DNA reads TGTGCCAGCAGTGAAGGGGGAGGAAGGCCCTACGAGCAGTACTTC.

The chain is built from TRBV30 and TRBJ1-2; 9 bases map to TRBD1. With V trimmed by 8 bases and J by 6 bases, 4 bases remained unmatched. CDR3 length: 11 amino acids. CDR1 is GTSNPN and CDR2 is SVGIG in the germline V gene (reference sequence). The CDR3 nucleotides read TGTGCCGGACACAGGGGGCATGGCTACACCTTC. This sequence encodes CAGHRGHGYTF. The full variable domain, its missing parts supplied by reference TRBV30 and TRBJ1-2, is SQTIHQWPATLVQPVGSPLSLECTVEGTSNPNLYWYRQAAGRGLQLLFYSVGIGQISSEVPQNLSASRPQDRQFILSSKKLLLSDSGFYLCAGHRGHGYTFGSGTRLTVV.

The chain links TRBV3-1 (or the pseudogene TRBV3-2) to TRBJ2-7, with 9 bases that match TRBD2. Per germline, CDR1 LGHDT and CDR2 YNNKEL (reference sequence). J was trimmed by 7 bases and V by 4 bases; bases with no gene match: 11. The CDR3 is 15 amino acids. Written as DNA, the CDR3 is TGTGCCAGCAGCCGCGGTGCGGGGGGGGCGCGGGAGCAGTACTTC. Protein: CASSRGAGGAREQYF.

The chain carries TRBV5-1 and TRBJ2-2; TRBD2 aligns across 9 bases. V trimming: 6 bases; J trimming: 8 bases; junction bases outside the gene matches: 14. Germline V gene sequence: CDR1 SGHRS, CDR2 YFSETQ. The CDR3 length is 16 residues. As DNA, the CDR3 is TGCGCCAGCAACTTAAACCCCAGCGGGGGGACTGGGGAGCTGTTTTTT. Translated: CASNLNPSGGTGELFF.

CDR3 loop: CASRALQGPNSPLHF. As DNA, the CDR3 is TGTGCCAGCAGAGCACTACAGGGTCCTAATTCACCCCTCCACTTT. The gene calls are TRBV2 and TRBJ1-6; D possibly corresponds to TRBD1 (6 bases). The V gene lost 6 bases and the J gene lost 6 bases, with 15 bases spanning the gap. Germline CDR1 reads SNHLY; CDR2 reads FYNNEI. This CDR3 is built from 15 residues.

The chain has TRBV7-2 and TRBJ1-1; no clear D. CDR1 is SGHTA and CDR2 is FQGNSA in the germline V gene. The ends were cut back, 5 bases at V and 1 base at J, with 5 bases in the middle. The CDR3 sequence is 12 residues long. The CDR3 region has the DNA TGTGCCAGCAGCAGACAGAACACTGAAGCTTTCTTT. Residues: CASSRQNTEAFF. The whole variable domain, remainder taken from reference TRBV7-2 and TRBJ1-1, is GAGVSQSPSNKVTEKGKDVELRCDPISGHTALYWYRQSLGQGLEFLIYFQGNSAPDKSGLPSDRFSAERTGGSVSTLTIQRTQQEDSAVYLCASSRQNTEAFFGQGTRLTVV.

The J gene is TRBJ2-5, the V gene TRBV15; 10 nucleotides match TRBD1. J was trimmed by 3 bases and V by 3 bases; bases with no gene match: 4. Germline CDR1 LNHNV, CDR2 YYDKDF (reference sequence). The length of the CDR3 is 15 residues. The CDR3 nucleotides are TGTGCCACCAGCAGGGGGACAGGGGCCAAAGAGACCCAGTACTTC. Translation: CATSRGTGAKETQYF.

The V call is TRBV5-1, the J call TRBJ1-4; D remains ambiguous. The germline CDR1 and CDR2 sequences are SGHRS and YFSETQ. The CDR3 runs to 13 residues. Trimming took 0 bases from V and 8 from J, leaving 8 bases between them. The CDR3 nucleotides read TGCGCCAGCAGCTTGGACCTCGGGGAAAAACTGTTTTTT. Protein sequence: CASSLDLGEKLFF.

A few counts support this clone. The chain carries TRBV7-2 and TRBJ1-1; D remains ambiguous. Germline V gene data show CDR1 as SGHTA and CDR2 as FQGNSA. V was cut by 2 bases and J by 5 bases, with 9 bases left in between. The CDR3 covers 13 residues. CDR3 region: CASSLSSATEAFF. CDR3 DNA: TGTGCCAGCAGCTTATCAAGCGCGACTGAAGCTTTCTTT.

The CDR3 DNA follows: TGTGCCTGGAGTGCGACAGAATCCTACGAGCAGTACTTC. It is translated as CAWSATESYEQYF. The chain has TRBV30 and TRBJ2-7; a possible D gene is TRBD1 (5 bases). This CDR3 contains 13 residues. Trimming took 1 base from V and 1 from J, leaving 8 bases between them. CDR1 GTSNPN and CDR2 SVGIG come from the germline V gene (reference sequence).

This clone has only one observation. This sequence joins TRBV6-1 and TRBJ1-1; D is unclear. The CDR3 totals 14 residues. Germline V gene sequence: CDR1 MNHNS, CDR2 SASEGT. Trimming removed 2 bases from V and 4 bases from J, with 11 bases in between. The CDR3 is CASSELVHATEAFF. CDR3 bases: TGTGCCAGCAGTGAACTTGTACACGCCACTGAAGCTTTCTTT.

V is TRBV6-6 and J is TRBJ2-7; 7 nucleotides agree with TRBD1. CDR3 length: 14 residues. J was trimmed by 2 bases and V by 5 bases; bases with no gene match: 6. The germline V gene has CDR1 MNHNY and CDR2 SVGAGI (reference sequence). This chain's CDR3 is CASSSPDRPYEQYF. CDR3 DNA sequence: TGTGCCAGCAGTAGCCCGGACAGGCCCTACGAGCAGTACTTC.

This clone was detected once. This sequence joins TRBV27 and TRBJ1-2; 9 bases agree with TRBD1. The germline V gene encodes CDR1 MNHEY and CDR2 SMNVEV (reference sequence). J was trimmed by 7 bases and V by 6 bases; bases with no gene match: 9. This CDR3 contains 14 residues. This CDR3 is CASSRTRTGVGYTF. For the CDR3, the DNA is TGTGCCAGCAGCAGGACCAGGACAGGGGTTGGCTACACCTTC.

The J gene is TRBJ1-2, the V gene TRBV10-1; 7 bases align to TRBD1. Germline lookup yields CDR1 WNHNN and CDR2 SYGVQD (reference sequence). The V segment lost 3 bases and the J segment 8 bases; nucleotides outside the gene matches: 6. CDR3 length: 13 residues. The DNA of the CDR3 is TGCGCCAGCAGTGAAAACAGGGGCGTAGGCTACACCTTC. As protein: CASSENRGVGYTF.

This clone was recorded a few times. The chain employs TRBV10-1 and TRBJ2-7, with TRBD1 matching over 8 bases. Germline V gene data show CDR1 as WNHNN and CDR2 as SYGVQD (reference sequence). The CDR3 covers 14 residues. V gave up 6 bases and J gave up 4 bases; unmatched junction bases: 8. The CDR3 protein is CASSYSRDRYEQYF. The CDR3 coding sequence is TGCGCCAGCAGCTACTCCCGGGACAGGTACGAGCAGTACTTC.

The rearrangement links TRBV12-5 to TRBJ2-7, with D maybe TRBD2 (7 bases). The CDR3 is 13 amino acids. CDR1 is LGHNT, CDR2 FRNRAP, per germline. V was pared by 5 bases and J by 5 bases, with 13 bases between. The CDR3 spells CASGRGAPNEQYF. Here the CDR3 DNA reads TGTGCTAGTGGTCGGGGGGCGCCGAACGAGCAGTACTTC.

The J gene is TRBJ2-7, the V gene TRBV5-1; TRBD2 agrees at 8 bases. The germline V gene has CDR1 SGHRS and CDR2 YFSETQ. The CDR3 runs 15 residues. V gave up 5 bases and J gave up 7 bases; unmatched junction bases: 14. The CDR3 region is CASRPAGTSSREQYF. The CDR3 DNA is TGCGCCAGCAGACCCGCCGGGACTAGTTCGAGAGAGCAGTACTTC.

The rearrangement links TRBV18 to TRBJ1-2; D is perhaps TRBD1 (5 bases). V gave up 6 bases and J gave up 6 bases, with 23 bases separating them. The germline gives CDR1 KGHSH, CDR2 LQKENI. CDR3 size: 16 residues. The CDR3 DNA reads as TGTGCCAGCTCTCCCAATCGGGACTTCGGACCTCATGGCTACACCTTC. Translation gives CASSPNRDFGPHGYTF.

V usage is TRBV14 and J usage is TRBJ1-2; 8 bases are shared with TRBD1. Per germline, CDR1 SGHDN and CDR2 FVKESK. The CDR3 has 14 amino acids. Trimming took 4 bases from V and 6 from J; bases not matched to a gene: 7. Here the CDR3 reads CASSLRGRSDGYTF. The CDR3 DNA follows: TGTGCCAGCAGCCTCAGGGGGCGATCGGATGGCTACACCTTC. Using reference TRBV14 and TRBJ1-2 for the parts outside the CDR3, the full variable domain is EAGVTQFPSHSVIEKGQTVTLRCDPISGHDNLYWYRRVMGKEIKFLLHFVKESKQDESGMPNNRFLAERTGGTYSTLKVQPAELEDSGVYFCASSLRGRSDGYTFGSGTRLTVV.

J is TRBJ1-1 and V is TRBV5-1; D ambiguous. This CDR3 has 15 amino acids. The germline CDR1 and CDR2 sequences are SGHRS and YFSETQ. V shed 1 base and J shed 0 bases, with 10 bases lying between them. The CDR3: CASSLIFGVNTEAFF. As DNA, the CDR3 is TGCGCCAGCAGCTTGATTTTCGGGGTGAACACTGAAGCTTTCTTT.

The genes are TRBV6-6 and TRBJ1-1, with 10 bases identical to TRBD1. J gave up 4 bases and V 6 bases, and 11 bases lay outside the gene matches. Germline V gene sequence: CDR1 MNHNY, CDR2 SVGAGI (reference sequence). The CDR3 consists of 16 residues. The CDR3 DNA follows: TGTGCCAGCAGCTCGATGTGGACAGGGGGAGGCACTGAAGCTTTCTTT. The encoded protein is CASSSMWTGGGTEAFF.

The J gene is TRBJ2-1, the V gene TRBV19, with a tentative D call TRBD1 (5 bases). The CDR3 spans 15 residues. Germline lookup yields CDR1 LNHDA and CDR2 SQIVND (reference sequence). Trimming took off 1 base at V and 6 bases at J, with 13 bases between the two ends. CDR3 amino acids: CASSIVRQGSNEQFF. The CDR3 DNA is TGTGCCAGTAGTATAGTTCGGCAGGGTTCCAATGAGCAGTTCTTC.

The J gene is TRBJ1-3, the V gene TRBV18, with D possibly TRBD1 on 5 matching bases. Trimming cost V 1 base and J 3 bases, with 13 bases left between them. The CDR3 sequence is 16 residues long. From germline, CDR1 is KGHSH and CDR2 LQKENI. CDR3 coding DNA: TGTGCCAGCTCACCACTCCGGGGGAACGATGGAAACACCATATATTTT. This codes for CASSPLRGNDGNTIYF.

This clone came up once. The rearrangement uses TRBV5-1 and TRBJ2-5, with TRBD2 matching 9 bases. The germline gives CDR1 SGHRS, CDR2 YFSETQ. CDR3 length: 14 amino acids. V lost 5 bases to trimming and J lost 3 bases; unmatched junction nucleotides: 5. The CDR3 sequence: CASSPIAGEETQYF. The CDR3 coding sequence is TGCGCCAGCAGTCCTATAGCGGGGGAAGAGACCCAGTACTTC.

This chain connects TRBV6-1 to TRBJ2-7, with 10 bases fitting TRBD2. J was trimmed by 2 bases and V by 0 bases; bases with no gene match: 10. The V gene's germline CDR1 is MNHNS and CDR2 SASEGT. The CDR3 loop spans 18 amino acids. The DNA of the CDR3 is TGTGCCAGCAGTGAAGCCTCAATAGCGGGGGGTCCAACCTACGAGCAGTACTTC. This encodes CASSEASIAGGPTYEQYF.

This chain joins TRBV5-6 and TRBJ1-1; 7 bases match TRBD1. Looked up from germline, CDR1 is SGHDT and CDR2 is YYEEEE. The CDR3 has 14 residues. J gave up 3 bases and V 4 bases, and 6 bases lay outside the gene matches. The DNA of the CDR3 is TGTGCCAGCAGCCGACAGGGTTCTTACACTGAAGCTTTCTTT. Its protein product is CASSRQGSYTEAFF.

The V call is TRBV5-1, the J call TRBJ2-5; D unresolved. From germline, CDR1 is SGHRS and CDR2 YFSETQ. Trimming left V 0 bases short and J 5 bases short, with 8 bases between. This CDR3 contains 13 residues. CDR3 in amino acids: CASSLGAAETQYF. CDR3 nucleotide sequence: TGCGCCAGCAGCTTGGGGGCAGCTGAGACCCAGTACTTC.

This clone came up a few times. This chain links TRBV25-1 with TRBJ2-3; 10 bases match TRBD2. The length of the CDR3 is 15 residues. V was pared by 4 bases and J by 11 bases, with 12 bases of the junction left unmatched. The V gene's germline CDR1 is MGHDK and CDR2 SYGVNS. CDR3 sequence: CASSAQREGHRLQYF. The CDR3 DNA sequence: TGTGCCAGCAGTGCACAGCGGGAGGGCCATAGATTGCAGTATTTT.

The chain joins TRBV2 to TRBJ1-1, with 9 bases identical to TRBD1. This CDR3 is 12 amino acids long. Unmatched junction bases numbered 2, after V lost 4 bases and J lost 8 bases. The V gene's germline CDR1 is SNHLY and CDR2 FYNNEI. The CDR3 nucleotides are TGTGCCAGCAGTGGGGGGACAGGGGAAGCTTTCTTT. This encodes CASSGGTGEAFF.